These 12 T cell receptor beta chains came from one sample sequenced in a study of T cell repertoires in cytomegalovirus infection. TCRdb redid the calling of the reads with MiXCR, one entry per CDR3 protein. The data hold 680,000 or so distinct CDR3 sequences, with under 40% observed a single time. Sequencing used PBMCs. These receptors all come from a human donor in good health (CMV status not recorded). Some clones in this sample may be carry-over from other donors' samples.

The J gene is TRBJ2-2, the V gene TRBV10-3; D perhaps matches TRBD2 (5 bases). CDR3 size: 17 residues. V was pared by 0 bases and J by 2 bases, with 13 bases between. Germline loops: CDR1 ENHRY, CDR2 SYGVKD. The CDR3 loop is CAISESRGLINTGELFF. The CDR3 bases are TGTGCCATCAGTGAGTCGAGAGGGCTGATCAACACCGGGGAGCTGTTTTTT.

This clonotype was seen at least ten times. This sequence joins TRBV7-3 and TRBJ1-1; D is perhaps TRBD1 (6 bases). Germline V gene lookup returns CDR1 SGHTA and CDR2 FQGTGA. Trimming left V 4 bases short and J 5 bases short, with 11 bases between. This CDR3 has 13 amino acids. The CDR3 reads CASSYNRDTEAFF. DNA for the CDR3: TGTGCCAGCAGCTACAACAGGGATACTGAAGCTTTCTTT.

This clonotype showed up just a few times. The rearrangement links TRBV28 to TRBJ1-4, with TRBD1 as a possible D gene (6 bases). Germline V gene data show CDR1 as MDHEN and CDR2 as SYDVKM. The CDR3 extends over 13 amino acids. V lost 1 base to trimming and J lost 7 bases, with 7 bases between them. The CDR3 spells CASSLSQGEKLFF. In DNA, the CDR3 is TGTGCCAGCAGTTTATCACAGGGTGAAAAACTGTTTTTT.

This clonotype has just a few counts. The chain recombines TRBV19 with TRBJ1-5; TRBD1 might be the D (5 bases). The CDR3 runs to 16 residues. The germline gives CDR1 LNHDA, CDR2 SQIVND (reference sequence). The V end lost 3 bases, the J end lost 7 bases, and 19 bases lay between the germline ends. CDR3 sequence reads: CASSIIDRGLGQPQHF. The CDR3 coding sequence is TGTGCCAGTAGTATCATCGATAGGGGTTTAGGACAGCCCCAGCATTTT.

This rearrangement joins TRBV19 to TRBJ1-2; 9 bases match TRBD1. The CDR3 is 15 residues long. In germline, CDR1 is LNHDA, CDR2 SQIVND (reference sequence). The trim removed 3 bases at V and 2 bases at J, leaving 4 bases unmatched. This chain's CDR3 is CASSIPGTGNYGYTF. DNA for the CDR3: TGTGCCAGTAGTATCCCCGGGACAGGGAACTATGGCTACACCTTC.

This clonotype came up a few times. This sequence joins TRBV19 and TRBJ1-2, with 10 bases matching TRBD1. CDR1 is LNHDA and CDR2 is SQIVND in the germline V gene (reference sequence). The CDR3 spans 15 residues. J lost 3 bases, V lost 8 bases, and 9 bases had no gene match. The CDR3 bases are TGTGCCAGTGGGACAGGGGCCCTAGAAGACTATGGCTACACCTTC. This gives the protein CASGTGALEDYGYTF.

This chain links TRBV20-1 with TRBJ2-3; 10 nucleotides line up with TRBD2. This CDR3 is 14 amino acids long. Looked up from germline, CDR1 is DFQATT and CDR2 is SNEGSKA (reference sequence). V shed 6 bases, J shed 2 bases, and the junction held 5 bases outside the gene matches. This CDR3 reads CSALAGGNTDTQYF. The CDR3 DNA is TGCAGTGCATTAGCGGGGGGAAACACAGATACGCAGTATTTT.

Regarding this clonotype: One end of the junction fails to match germline, which may point to a read error. The chain couples TRBV6-6 to TRBJ2-3, with D possibly TRBD2 on 5 matching bases. The germline V gene has CDR1 MNHNY and CDR2 SVGAGI (reference sequence). The CDR3 runs to 15 residues. CDR3 in DNA: TGTGCCCGCAGTCAACTAGTGGTGCGCACAGATACGCAGTATTTT. Translating it yields CARSQLVVRTDTQYF.

The chain links TRBV7-9 to TRBJ1-4; weak D call: TRBD1 (6 bases). Germline CDR1 and CDR2: SEHNR and FQNEAQ (reference sequence). This CDR3 is built from 17 residues. The ends were cut back, 6 bases at V and 11 bases at J, with 28 bases in the middle. In DNA form, the CDR3 reads TGTGCCAGCAGTGATTCCGACCGACAGGACCTAGGGAGGAAACTGTTTTTT. Translated, it gives CASSDSDRQDLGRKLFF.

This clonotype showed up just a few times. This chain joins TRBV5-1 and TRBJ2-5, with TRBD2 identical over 8 bases. This CDR3 spans 15 amino acids. In germline, CDR1 is SGHRS, CDR2 YFSETQ. The V gene end was trimmed by 0 bases and the J gene end by 5 bases; junction bases not matched to a gene: 6. CDR3 sequence (DNA): TGCGCCAGCAGCTTGGACGGCGGGGGGAGGGAGACCCAGTACTTC. Its translation: CASSLDGGGRETQYF.

This clonotype occurred a few times. The chain recombines TRBV2 with TRBJ1-1; D is unresolved. CDR1 is SNHLY, CDR2 FYNNEI, per germline. V lost 3 bases and J lost 7, with 12 bases in between. The CDR3 runs to 13 residues. This CDR3 reads CASSEGRSYEAFF. The CDR3 DNA sequence: TGTGCCAGCAGTGAGGGCAGGTCTTATGAAGCTTTCTTT.

In its sample, this clonotype was seen many times. The chain carries TRBV12-3 or TRBV12-4 and TRBJ1-2; D not certain. CDR3 size: 13 residues. Trimming removed 4 bases at V and 2 bases at J, with 8 bases between. The CDR3 DNA sequence: TGTGCCAGCAGTTCCGCCGACAACTATGGCTACACCTTC. It is translated as CASSSADNYGYTF.